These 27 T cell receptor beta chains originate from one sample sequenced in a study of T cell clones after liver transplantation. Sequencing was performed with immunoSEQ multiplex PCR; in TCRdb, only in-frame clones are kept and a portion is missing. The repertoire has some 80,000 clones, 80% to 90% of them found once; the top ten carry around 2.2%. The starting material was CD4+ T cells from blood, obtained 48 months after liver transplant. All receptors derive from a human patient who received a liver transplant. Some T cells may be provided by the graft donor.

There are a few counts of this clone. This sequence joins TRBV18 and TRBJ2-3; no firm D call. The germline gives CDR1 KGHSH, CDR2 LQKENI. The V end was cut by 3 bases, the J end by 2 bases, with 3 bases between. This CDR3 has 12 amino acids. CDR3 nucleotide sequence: TGTGCCAGCTCACCCTTCACAGATACGCAGTATTTT. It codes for CASSPFTDTQYF.

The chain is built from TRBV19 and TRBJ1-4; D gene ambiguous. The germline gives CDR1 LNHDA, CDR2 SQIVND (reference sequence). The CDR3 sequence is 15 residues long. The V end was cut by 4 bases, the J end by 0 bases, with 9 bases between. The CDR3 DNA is TGTGCCAGTAGTAAAGAGAGGGCAACTAATGAAAAACTGTTTTTT. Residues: CASSKERATNEKLFF.

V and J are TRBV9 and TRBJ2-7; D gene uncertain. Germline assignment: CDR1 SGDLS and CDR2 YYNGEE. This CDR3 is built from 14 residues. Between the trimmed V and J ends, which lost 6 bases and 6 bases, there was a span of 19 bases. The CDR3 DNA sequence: TGTGCCAGCAAACCCAACCCCGGAAATGGCGAGCAGTACTTC. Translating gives CASKPNPGNGEQYF. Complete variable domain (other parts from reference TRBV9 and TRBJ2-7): DSGVTQTPKHLITATGQRVTLRCSPRSGDLSVYWYQQSLDQGLQFLIQYYNGEERAKGNILERFSAQQFPDLHSELNLSSLELGDSALYFCASKPNPGNGEQYFGPGTRLTVT.

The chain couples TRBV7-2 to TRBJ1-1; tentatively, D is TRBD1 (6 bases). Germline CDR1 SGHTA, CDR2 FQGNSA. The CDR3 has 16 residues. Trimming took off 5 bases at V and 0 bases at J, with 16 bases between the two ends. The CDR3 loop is CASSADGQLLNTEAFF. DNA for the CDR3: TGTGCCAGCAGCGCGGACGGACAGTTATTGAACACTGAAGCTTTCTTT.

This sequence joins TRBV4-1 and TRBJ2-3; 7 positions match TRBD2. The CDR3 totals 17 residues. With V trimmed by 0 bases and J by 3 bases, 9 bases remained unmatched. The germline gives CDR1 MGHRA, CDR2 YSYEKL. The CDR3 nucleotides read TGCGCCAGCAGCCAAGATAGGAGGGAGCGGGGTACAGATACGCAGTATTTT. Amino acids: CASSQDRRERGTDTQYF.

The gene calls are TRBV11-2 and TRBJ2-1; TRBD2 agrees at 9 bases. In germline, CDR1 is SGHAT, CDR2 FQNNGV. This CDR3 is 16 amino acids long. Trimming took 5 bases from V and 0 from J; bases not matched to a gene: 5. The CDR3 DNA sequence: TGTGCCAGCAGCGTAGCGGGAGCCGTCTCCTACAATGAGCAGTTCTTC. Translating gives CASSVAGAVSYNEQFF.

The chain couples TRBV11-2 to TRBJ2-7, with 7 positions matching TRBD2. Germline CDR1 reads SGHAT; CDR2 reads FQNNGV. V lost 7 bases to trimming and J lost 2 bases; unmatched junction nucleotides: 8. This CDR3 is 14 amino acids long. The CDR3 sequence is CASIRTGGPYEQYF. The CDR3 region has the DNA TGTGCCAGCATCCGGACGGGGGGACCCTACGAGCAGTACTTC. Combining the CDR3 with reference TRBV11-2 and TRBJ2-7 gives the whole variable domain EAGVAQSPRYKIIEKRQSVAFWCNPISGHATLYWYQQILGQGPKLLIQFQNNGVVDDSQLPKDRFSAERLKGVDSTLKIQPAKLEDSAVYLCASIRTGGPYEQYFGPGTRLTVT.

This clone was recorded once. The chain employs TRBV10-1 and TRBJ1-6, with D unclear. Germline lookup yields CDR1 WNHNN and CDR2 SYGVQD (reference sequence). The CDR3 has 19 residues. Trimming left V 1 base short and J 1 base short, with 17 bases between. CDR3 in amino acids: CASSELAPRGVSYNSPLHF. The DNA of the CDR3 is TGCGCCAGCAGTGAGTTGGCCCCCCGGGGTGTATCCTATAATTCACCCCTCCACTTT.

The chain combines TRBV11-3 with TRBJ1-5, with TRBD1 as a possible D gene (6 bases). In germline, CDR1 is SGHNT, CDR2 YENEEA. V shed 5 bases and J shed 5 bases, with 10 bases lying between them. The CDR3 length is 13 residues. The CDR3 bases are TGTGCCAGCAGCCCGAGGGGGGATCAGCCCCAGCATTTT. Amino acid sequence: CASSPRGDQPQHF.

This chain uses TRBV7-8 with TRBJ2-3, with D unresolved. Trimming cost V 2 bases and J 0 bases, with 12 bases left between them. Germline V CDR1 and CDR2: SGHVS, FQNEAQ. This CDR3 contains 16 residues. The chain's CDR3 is CASSLLRQVSTDTQYF. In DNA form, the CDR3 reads TGTGCCAGCAGCTTACTCCGGCAGGTCAGCACAGATACGCAGTATTTT. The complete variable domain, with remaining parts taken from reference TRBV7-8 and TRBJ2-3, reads GAGVSQSPRYKVAKRGQDVALRCDPISGHVSLFWYQQALGQGPEFLTYFQNEAQLDKSGLPSDRFFAERPEGSVSTLKIQRTQQEDSAVYLCASSLLRQVSTDTQYFGPGTRLTVL.

The CDR3 loop is CASSEESRVRGRRTEAFF. The CDR3 nucleotides read TGTGCCAGCAGTGAAGAATCGCGGGTCAGGGGGCGGCGGACTGAAGCTTTCTTT. The J gene is TRBJ1-1, the V gene TRBV6-1; 8 bases map to TRBD1. Per germline, CDR1 MNHNS and CDR2 SASEGT. The CDR3 has 18 amino acids. Unmatched junction bases numbered 15, after V lost 1 base and J lost 5 bases.

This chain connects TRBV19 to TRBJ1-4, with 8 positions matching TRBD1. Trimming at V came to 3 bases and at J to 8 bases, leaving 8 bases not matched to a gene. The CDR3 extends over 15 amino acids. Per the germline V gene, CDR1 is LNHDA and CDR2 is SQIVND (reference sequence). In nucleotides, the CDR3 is TGTGCCAGTAGTATCATGGACAGGGATGGAGAAAAACTGTTTTTT. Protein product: CASSIMDRDGEKLFF.

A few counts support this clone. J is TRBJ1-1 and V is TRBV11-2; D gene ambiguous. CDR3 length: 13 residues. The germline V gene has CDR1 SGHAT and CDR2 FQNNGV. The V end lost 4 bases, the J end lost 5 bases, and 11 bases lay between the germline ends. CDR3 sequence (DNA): TGTGCCAGCAGCTGGAACATTGGGACTGAAGCTTTCTTT. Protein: CASSWNIGTEAFF.

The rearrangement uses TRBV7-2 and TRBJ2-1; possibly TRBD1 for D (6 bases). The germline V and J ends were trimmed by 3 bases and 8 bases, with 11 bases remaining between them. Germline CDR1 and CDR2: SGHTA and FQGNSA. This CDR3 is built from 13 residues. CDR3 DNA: TGTGCCAGCAGCTTCCAAGAGGGGGATGAGCAGTTCTTC. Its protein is CASSFQEGDEQFF. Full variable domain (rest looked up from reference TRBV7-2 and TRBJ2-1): GAGVSQSPSNKVTEKGKDVELRCDPISGHTALYWYRQSLGQGLEFLIYFQGNSAPDKSGLPSDRFSAERTGGSVSTLTIQRTQQEDSAVYLCASSFQEGDEQFFGPGTRLTVL.

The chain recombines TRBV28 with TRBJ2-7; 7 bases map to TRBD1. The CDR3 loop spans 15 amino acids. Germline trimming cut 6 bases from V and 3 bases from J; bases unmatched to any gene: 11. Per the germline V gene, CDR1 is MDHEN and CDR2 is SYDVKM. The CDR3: CASSYPGQGDYEQYF. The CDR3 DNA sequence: TGTGCCAGCAGCTATCCGGGCCAGGGGGACTACGAGCAGTACTTC.

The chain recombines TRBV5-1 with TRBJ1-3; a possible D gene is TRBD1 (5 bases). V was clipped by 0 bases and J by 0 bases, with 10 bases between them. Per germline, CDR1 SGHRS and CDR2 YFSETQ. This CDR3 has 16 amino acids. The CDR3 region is CASSLAGGSSGNTIYF. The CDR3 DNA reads TGCGCCAGCAGCTTGGCGGGGGGGAGCTCTGGAAACACCATATATTTT.

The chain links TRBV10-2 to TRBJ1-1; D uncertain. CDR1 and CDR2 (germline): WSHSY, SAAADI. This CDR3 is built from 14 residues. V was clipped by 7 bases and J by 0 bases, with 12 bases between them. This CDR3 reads CASTPADVNTEAFF. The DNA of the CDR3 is TGCGCCAGCACCCCGGCCGATGTGAACACTGAAGCTTTCTTT.

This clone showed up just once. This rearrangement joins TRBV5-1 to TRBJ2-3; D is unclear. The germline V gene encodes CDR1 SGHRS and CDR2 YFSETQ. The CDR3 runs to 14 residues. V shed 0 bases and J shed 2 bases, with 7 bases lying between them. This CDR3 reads CASSLGGFTDTQYF. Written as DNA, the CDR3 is TGCGCCAGCAGCTTGGGAGGTTTCACAGATACGCAGTATTTT. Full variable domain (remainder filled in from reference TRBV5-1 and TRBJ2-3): KAGVTQTPRYLIKTRGQQVTLSCSPISGHRSVSWYQQTPGQGLQFLFEYFSETQRNKGNFPGRFSGRQFSNSRSEMNVSTLELGDSALYLCASSLGGFTDTQYFGPGTRLTVL.

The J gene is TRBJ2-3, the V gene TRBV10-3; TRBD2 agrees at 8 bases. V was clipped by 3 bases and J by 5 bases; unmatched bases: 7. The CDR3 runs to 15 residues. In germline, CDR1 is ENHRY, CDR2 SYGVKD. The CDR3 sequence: CAISDSGGRRDTQYF. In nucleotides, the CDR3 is TGTGCCATCAGTGACAGCGGGGGACGACGAGATACGCAGTATTTT.

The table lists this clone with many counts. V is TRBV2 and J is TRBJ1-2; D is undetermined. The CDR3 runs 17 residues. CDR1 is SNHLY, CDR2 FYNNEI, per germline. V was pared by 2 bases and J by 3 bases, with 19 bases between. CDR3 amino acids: CASSEFSSPGVDYGYTF. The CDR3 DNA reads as TGTGCCAGCAGTGAATTTAGCAGTCCCGGGGTAGACTATGGCTACACCTTC.

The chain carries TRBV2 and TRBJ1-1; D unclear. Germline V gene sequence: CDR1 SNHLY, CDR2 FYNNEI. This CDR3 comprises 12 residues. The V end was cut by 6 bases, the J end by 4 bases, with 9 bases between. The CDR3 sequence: CASRGLGTEAFF. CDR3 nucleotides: TGTGCCAGCAGGGGATTAGGCACTGAAGCTTTCTTT.

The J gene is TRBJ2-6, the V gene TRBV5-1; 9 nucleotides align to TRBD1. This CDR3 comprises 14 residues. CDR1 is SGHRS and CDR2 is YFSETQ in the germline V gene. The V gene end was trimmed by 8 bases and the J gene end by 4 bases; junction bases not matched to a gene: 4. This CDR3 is CASRTGAGANVLTF. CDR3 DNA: TGCGCCAGTCGGACAGGGGCCGGGGCCAACGTCCTGACTTTC.

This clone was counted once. The CDR3 sequence: CASSLPTSVSTDTQYF. The CDR3 region has the DNA TGTGCCAGCAGCTTGCCGACTAGCGTTAGCACAGATACGCAGTATTTT. The chain uses TRBV7-9 and TRBJ2-3, with 8 positions matching TRBD2. V shed 3 bases and J 0 bases; nucleotides not matched to a gene: 5. This CDR3 has 16 residues. Germline V lookup: CDR1 SEHNR, CDR2 FQNEAQ (reference sequence).

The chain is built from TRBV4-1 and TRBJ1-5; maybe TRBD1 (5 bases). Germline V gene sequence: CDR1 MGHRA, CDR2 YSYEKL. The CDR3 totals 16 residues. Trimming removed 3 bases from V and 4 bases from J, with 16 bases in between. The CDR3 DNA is TGCGCCAGCAGCCAGCTCACCGGGACGGTGAATCAGCCCCAGCATTTT. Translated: CASSQLTGTVNQPQHF.

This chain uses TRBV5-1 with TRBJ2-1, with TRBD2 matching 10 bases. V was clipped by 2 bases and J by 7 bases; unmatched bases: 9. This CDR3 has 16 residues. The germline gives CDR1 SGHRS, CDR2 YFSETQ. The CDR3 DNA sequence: TGCGCCAGCAGCTTTTCTGGAGCGGGAGGGGGTAATGAGCAGTTCTTC. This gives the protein CASSFSGAGGGNEQFF.

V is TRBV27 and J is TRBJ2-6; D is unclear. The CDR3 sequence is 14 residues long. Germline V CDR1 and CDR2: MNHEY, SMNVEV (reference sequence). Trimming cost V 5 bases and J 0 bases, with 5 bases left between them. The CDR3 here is CASSRSSGANVLTF. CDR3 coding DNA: TGTGCCAGCAGTCGAAGCTCTGGGGCCAACGTCCTGACTTTC.

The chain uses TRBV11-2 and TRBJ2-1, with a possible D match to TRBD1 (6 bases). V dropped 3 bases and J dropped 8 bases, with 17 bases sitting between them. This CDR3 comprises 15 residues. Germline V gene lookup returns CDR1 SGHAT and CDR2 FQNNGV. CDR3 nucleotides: TGTGCCAGCAGCTTTCAGACAGGCCCCTGGGATGAGCAGTTCTTC. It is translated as CASSFQTGPWDEQFF.